This entry features one T cell receptor beta chain sequence. Generated by immunoSEQ multiplex PCR, the TCRdb table keeps only in-frame clones and is missing some. The data contain just over 2,000,000 clones, 85% to 95% of them seen just once; the ten biggest clones take up approximately 0.13%. The entry originates in a study of shared clonotypes between healthy human individuals. Trimming removed 5 bases from V and 6 bases from J; junction bases left unmatched: 7. Germline V lookup: CDR1 MDHEN, CDR2 SYDVKM. There are 14 residues in the CDR3. The sequence derives from a man aged 18 to 29 in good health. The sequenced material came from naive CD4+ T cells sorted from blood. Documented subset: CD45RA+ positively selected. The chain has TRBV28 and TRBJ1-1, with 9 bases fitting TRBD1. The CDR3 region has the DNA TGTGCCAGCAGTGCCGGGACAGGGTGGGCTGAAGCTTTCTTT. This translates into CASSAGTGWAEAFF.